Described below is a single T cell receptor beta chain sequence and its context. Its cognate antigen has yet to be identified. Qualities for individual bases were not recorded, and no much larger clone is one base off. The label giving this sample's treatment or condition can be read as: randomized to nivolumab then ipilimumab (arm A) or the reverse (arm B). Prior DNA-damaging chemotherapy had not been received by any trial patient. Samples were obtained from patients with melanoma enrolled in CheckMate 064, a randomized, open-label phase II trial of sequential checkpoint blockade. Genomic DNA from formalin-fixed paraffin-embedded (FFPE) tissue samples served as the input for tumor TCR sequencing. Trimming costs V 3 bases and J 5 bases, and their ends lie 14 bases apart. According to the germline V gene, CDR1 reads SGHRS and CDR2 reads YFSETQ. The CDR3 runs 15 amino acids, cysteine and phenylalanine included. The DNA shown is the 45-base CDR3, in frame from base 1.

This entry belongs to a study of sequential checkpoint blockade in melanoma (dated by TCRdb to between 2017 and 2020). For the wider study: Patients were assigned by 1:1 randomization to either first-line nivolumab followed by ipilimumab (arm A) or ipilimumab followed by nivolumab (arm B). Both trial sequences were followed by maintenance nivolumab. DNA from roughly 91 pretreatment melanoma tumor samples underwent TCRbeta immunosequencing. For some 22 patients, matched tumor biopsies were taken both before treatment and at week 13, after single-agent nivolumab (arm A) or ipilimumab (arm B). In roughly 85% of the matched pre- and post-treatment tumor biopsy pairs, both biopsies came from the same lesion.

The immunoSEQ Assay was used to immunosequence TCRbeta CDR3 regions from genomic DNA. Before high-throughput sequencing, the genomic DNA was amplified using bias-controlled multiplex PCR. From the authors' description of their analysis: To quantify the absolute abundance of each unique TCRbeta CDR3 region, the sequences were collapsed and filtered. Clonality, defined as 1 minus Pielou's evenness, was calculated using productive rearrangements only. Tumor T-cell fraction was calculated by normalizing TCRbeta template counts to the amount of usable DNA, which was estimated from several housekeeping genes. A previously published method was used to identify clones with significantly greater frequencies in on-treatment samples than in baseline samples. TCRdb holds this immuneACCESS table with in-frame rearrangements only. Some clones are missing; in checked studies, unresolved V genes explain under half, and the rest has no known cause. The V and J calls and clone size were taken over from that table, and D and trimming were inferred from the DNA. The sample contains about 4,000 clones, 30% to 35% of them found a single time. The ten largest clones take up under 35% of the sample.

What the study reported, not specific to this receptor: Larger, independent patient cohorts are needed to validate the response-prediction model that combines TCR metrics and mutation burden. Within-arm analyses of tumor T-cell fraction were limited by small sample sizes and reduced statistical power. Tumor T-cell fraction and clonality were correlated with PD-L1 staining and CD8+ T-cell counts, but not with mutational load. In the nivolumab-first arm (arm A), an association was found between pretreatment tumor TIL clonality and response (P = .04). Patients with increases in tumor T-cell fraction and clonality by week 13 were approximately 30 times more likely to achieve clinical benefit.

The origin of this receptor is a human donor with melanoma. Here the sequenced sample was tumor tissue (inferred from file names), taken from a patient given nivolumab and ipilimumab in sequence. The V and J genes are TRBV5-1 and TRBJ2-2; confidence is insufficient to name the D gene. The DNA sequence reads TGCGCCAGCAGCTCCGAGGTGGCTGGGACCGGGGAGCTGTTTTTT. This encodes CASSSEVAGTGELFF.